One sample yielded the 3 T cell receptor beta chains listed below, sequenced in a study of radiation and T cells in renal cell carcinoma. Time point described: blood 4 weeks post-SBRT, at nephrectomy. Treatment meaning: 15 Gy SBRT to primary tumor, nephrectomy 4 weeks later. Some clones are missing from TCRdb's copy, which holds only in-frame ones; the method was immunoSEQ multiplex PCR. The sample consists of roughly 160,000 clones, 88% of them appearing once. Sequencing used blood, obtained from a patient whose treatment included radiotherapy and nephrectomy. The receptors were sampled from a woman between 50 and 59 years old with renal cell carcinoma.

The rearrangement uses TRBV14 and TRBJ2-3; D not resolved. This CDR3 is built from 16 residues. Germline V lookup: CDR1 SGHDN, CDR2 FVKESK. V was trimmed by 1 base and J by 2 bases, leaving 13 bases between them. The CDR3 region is CASSQGYGRSTDTQYF. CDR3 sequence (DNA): TGTGCCAGCAGCCAAGGTTATGGGCGGTCCACAGATACGCAGTATTTT.

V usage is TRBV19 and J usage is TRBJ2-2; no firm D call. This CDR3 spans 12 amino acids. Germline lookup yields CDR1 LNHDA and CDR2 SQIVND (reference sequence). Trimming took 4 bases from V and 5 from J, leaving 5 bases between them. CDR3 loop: CASSKETGELFF. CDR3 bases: TGTGCCAGTAGTAAAGAAACCGGGGAGCTGTTTTTT.

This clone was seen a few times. CDR3 loop: CAWSTLRANQPQHF. As DNA, the CDR3 is TGTGCCTGGAGTACCCTACGGGCCAATCAGCCCCAGCATTTT. The rearrangement links TRBV30 to TRBJ1-5; D remains unclear. Germline V CDR1 and CDR2: GTSNPN, SVGIG (reference sequence). The CDR3 runs to 14 residues. V dropped 2 bases and J dropped 3 bases, with 11 bases sitting between them.